This T cell receptor beta chain was sequenced for a study of shared clonotypes between healthy human individuals. Findings and limits, study-wide: The genetic and exposure-history diversity represented was limited by few donors. Roughly 5% of naive CD4 clonotypes were common to a handful of donors.

CD4+ cells yielded CD45RA+ naive and CD45RA-negative memory subsets. About this clone: Its antigen is unknown.

Repertoires were generated with immunoSEQ multiplex PCR, while TCRdb's copy carries only in-frame clones and drops some. The profile shows 550,000 to 850,000 clones, about 74% of them singletons. The sample was memory CD4+ T cells sorted from blood. Subset defined: CD45RA-negative fraction. The TCR sequence derives from a woman aged 25-40 years in good health.

Here the CDR3 reads CASSFLGGYTF. The CDR3 DNA follows: TGTGCCAGCAGCTTCCTAGGCGGCTACACCTTC. The V call is TRBV5-4, the J call TRBJ1-2; D is ambiguous. The germline CDR1 and CDR2 sequences are SGHNT and YYREEE (reference sequence). This CDR3 has 11 amino acids. Between the trimmed V and J ends, which lost 2 bases and 8 bases, there was a span of 7 bases. Using reference TRBV5-4 and TRBJ1-2 for the parts outside the CDR3, the full variable domain is ETGVTQSPTHLIKTRGQQVTLRCSSQSGHNTVSWYQQALGQGPQFIFQYYREEENGRGNFPPRFSGLQFPNYSSELNVNALELDDSALYLCASSFLGGYTFGSGTRLTVV.